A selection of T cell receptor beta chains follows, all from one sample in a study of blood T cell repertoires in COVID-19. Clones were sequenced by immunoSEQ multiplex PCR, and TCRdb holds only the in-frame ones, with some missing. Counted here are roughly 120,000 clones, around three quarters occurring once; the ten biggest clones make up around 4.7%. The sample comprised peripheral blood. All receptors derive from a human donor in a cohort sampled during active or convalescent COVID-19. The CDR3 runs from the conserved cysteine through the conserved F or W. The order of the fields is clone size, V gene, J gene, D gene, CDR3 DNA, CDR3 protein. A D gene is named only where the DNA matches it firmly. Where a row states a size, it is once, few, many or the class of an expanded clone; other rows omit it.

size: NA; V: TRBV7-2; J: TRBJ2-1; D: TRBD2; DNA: TGTGCCAGCAGCTCCCCCGGACTAGCGGGGGGGGGAGAGCAGTTCTTC; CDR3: CASSSPGLAGGGEQFF
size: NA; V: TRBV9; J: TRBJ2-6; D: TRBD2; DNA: TGTGCCAGCAGCGCCTGGCCGCGGCGGGAGGTGAACGTCCTGACTTTC; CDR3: CASSAWPRREVNVLTF
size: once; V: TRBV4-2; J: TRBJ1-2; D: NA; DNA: TGTGCCAGCAGCCAAGCCGCAGGGGCAGGGTCGGCTGGCTACACCTTC; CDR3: CASSQAAGAGSAGYTF
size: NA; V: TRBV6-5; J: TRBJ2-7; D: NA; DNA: TGTGCCAGCAGCGTAGGAGGGGGCGAATTGTACGAGCAGTACTTC; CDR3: CASSVGGGELYEQYF
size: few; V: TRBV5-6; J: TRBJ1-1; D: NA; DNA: TGTGCCAGCAGCTTCTATAACACTGAAGCTTTCTTT; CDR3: CASSFYNTEAFF
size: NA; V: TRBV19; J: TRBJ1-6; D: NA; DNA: TGTGCCAGTAGTATTCCCCAGGGCCGAAATTCACCCCTCCACTTT; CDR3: CASSIPQGRNSPLHF
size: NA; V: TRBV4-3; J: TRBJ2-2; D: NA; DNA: TGCGCCAGCAGCCAATCCCGAGGGAGAGGCGGCACCGGGGAGCTGTTTTTT; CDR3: CASSQSRGRGGTGELFF
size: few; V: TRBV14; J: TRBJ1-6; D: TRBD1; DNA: TGTGCCAGCAGCCCAAGATCACAGGGGGGTTCACCCCTCCACTTT; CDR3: CASSPRSQGGSPLHF
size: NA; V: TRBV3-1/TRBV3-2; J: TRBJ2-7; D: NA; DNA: TGTGCCAGCAGCCAAGTTAGTATCTCCTACGAGCAGTACTTC; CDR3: CASSQVSISYEQYF
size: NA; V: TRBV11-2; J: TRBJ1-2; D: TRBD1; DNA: TGTGCCAGCAGCTTGGGACAGAGCCCACAGACCTTC; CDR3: CASSLGQSPQTF
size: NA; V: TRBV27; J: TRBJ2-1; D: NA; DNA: TGTGCCAGCAGTTCCTACGCCCTCTCGTCGAGCTCCTACAATGAGCAGTTCTTC; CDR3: CASSSYALSSSSYNEQFF
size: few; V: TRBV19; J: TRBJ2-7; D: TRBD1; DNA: TGTGCCAGTAGAAGACAGGGGTTGGTTGGCGAGCAGTACTTC; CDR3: CASRRQGLVGEQYF
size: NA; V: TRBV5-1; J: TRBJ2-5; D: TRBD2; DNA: TGCGCCAGCAGCTCCGAGACTAGCGGGGAACTGGAGACCCAGTACTTC; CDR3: CASSSETSGELETQYF
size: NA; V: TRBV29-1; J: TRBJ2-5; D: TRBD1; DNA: TGCAGCGTGGCGGGGCAATTAGGGACAGGGTGGGGAGAGACCCAGTACTTC; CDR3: CSVAGQLGTGWGETQYF
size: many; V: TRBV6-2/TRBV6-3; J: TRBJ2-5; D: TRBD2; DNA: TGTGCCAGCAGTTACGTTCTAGCGGGGGCCCAAGAGACCCAGTACTTC; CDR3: CASSYVLAGAQETQYF
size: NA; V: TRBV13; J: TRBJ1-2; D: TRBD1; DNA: TGTGCCAGCGGATTCGGGACAGGGGGTTTAAACTATGGCTACACCTTC; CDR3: CASGFGTGGLNYGYTF
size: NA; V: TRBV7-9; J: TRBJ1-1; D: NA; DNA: TGTGCCAGCAGCCCCTATGGGGGGACCACTGAAGCTTTCTTT; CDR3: CASSPYGGTTEAFF
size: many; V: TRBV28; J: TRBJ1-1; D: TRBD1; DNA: TGTGCCAGCAGGTTGACAGGGGTCGGAGCTTTCTTT; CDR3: CASRLTGVGAFF
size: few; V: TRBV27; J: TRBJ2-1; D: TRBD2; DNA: TGTGCCAGCAGTTTCGTCGGGGGGGCCACTGAGCAGTTCTTC; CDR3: CASSFVGGATEQFF
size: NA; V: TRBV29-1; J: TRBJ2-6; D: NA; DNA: TGCAGCGCTGTACAGGGCTCTGGGGCCAACGTCCTGACTTTC; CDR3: CSAVQGSGANVLTF
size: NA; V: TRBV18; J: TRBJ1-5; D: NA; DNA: TGTGCCAGCTCACCTTCAGCAGGGGATAGCAATCAGCCCCAGCATTTT; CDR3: CASSPSAGDSNQPQHF
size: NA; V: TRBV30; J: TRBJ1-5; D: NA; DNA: TGTGCCTGGAGTGTACAGCCGGATCAGCCCCAGCATTTT; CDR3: CAWSVQPDQPQHF
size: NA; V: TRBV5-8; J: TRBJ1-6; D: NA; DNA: TGTGCCAGCAGCCGGGAGCGGGTGGGGGCCCTCCACTTT; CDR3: CASSRERVGALHF
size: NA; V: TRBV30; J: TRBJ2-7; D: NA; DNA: TGTGCCTGGGCCCCTCGAGCGTACGAGCAGTACTTC; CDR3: CAWAPRAYEQYF
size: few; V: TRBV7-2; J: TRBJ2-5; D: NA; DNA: TGTGCCAGCAGCACTACAGGGCTTCGAGAGACCCAGTACTTC; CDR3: CASSTTGLRETQYF
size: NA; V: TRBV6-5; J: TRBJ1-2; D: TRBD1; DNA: TGTGCCAGCATGAGAACAGGGGCTCCTTATGGCTACACCTTC; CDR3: CASMRTGAPYGYTF
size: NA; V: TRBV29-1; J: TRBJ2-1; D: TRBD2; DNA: TGCAGCGTTGAAACTAGCGGGTCCTACAATGAGCAGTTCTTC; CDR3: CSVETSGSYNEQFF
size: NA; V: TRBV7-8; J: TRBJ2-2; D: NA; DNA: TGTGCCAGCAGGACTACGGGACACCCCACCGGGGAGCTGTTTTTT; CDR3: CASRTTGHPTGELFF
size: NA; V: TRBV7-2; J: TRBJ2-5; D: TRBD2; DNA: TGTGCCAGCAGCTTAAATGCGGGAGGTGGAGAGACCCAGTACTTC; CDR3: CASSLNAGGGETQYF
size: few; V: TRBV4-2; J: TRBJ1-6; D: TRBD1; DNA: TGTGCCAGCAGCCAAGAACAGGGGACGAATTCACCCCTCCACTTT; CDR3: CASSQEQGTNSPLHF
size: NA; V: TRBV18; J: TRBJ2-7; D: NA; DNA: TGTGCCAGCTCACCAGTGGAGCCTCGTCTAGCGTACGAGCAGTACTTC; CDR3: CASSPVEPRLAYEQYF
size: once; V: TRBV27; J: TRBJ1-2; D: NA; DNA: TGTGCCAGCAGCCCTATCCAAACCGCAGGGGTCTATGGCTACACCTTC; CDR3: CASSPIQTAGVYGYTF
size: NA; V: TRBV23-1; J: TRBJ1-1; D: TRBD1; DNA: TGCGCCAGCAGTCATCCGGACAGGGGGTATGGTTTGTCGACTGAAGCTTTCTTT; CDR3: CASSHPDRGYGLSTEAFF
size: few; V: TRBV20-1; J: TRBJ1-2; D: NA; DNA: TGCAGTGCTAGTCTGGGTTCGGGGGGCTACACCTTC; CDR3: CSASLGSGGYTF
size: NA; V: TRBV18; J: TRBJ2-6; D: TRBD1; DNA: TGTGCCAGCTCACAACGGGACAGGGGTACATCTGGGGCCAACGTCCTGACTTTC; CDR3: CASSQRDRGTSGANVLTF
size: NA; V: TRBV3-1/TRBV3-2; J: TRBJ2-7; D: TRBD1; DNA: TGTGCCAGCAGATCCGGGACAGGGCCCTACGAGCAGTACTTC; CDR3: CASRSGTGPYEQYF
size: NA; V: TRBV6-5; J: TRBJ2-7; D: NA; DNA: TGTGCCAGCAGATTCGCCGGGACATCGGGCTACGAGCAGTACTTC; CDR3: CASRFAGTSGYEQYF
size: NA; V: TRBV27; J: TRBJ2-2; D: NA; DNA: TGTGCCAGCTATGAGAACAGGGTCTTGAACACCGGGGAGCTGTTTTTT; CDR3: CASYENRVLNTGELFF
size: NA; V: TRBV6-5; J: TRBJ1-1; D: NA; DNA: TGTGCCAGCAGTTACGGGACAACAACTGAAGCTTTCTTT; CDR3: CASSYGTTTEAFF
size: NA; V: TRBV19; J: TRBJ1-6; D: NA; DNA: TGTGCCAGCGGAATACAGGATAATTCACCCCTCCACTTT; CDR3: CASGIQDNSPLHF
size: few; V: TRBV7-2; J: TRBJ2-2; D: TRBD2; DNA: TGTGCCAGCAGCGTGCCCGGTGTTTCCGCGGGAGCCGGGGAGCTGTTTTTT; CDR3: CASSVPGVSAGAGELFF
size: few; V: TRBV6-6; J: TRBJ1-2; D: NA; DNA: TGTGCCAGCAGAGATTCGGGGGGGGGCGGCTATGGCTACACCTTC; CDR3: CASRDSGGGGYGYTF
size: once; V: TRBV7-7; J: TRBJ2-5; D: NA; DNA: TGTGCTAGCAGCTTAGTAGGAGGGGCTCAAGAGACCCAGTACTTC; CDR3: CASSLVGGAQETQYF
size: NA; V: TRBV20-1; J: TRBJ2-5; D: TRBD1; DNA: TGCAGTGCTAGTCATTGGGACAGGTGGTTGCAAGAGACCCAGTACTTC; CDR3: CSASHWDRWLQETQYF
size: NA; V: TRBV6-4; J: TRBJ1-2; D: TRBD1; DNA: TGTGCCAGCAGCCTAACCTGGGACAGGGTCTCTGGCTACACCTTC; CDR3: CASSLTWDRVSGYTF
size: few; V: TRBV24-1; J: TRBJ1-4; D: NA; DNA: TGTGCCACCAGTGTTGCGGGGATGGGAAAACTGTTTTTT; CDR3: CATSVAGMGKLFF
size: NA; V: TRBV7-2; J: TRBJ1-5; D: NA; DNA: TGTGCCAGCAGCTTAGGGAAAGGGGCACGTCAGCCCCAGCATTTT; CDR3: CASSLGKGARQPQHF
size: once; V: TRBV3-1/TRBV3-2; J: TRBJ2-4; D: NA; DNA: TGTGCCAGCACCCCGGGACTGGGTGGGACCAAAAACATTCAGTACTTC; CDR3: CASTPGLGGTKNIQYF
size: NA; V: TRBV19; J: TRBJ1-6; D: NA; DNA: TGTGCCAGTAGATCCTACCCTAATTCACCCCTCCACTTT; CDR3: CASRSYPNSPLHF
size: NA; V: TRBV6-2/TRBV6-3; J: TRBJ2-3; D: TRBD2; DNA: TGTGCCAGTAACCCTCGTGGACGACTAGCGGGATTACAAGATACGCAGTATTTT; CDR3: CASNPRGRLAGLQDTQYF
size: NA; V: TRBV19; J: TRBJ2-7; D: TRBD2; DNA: TGTGCCAGTAGAGAGACGGGGGGGTACGAGCAGTACTTC; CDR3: CASRETGGYEQYF